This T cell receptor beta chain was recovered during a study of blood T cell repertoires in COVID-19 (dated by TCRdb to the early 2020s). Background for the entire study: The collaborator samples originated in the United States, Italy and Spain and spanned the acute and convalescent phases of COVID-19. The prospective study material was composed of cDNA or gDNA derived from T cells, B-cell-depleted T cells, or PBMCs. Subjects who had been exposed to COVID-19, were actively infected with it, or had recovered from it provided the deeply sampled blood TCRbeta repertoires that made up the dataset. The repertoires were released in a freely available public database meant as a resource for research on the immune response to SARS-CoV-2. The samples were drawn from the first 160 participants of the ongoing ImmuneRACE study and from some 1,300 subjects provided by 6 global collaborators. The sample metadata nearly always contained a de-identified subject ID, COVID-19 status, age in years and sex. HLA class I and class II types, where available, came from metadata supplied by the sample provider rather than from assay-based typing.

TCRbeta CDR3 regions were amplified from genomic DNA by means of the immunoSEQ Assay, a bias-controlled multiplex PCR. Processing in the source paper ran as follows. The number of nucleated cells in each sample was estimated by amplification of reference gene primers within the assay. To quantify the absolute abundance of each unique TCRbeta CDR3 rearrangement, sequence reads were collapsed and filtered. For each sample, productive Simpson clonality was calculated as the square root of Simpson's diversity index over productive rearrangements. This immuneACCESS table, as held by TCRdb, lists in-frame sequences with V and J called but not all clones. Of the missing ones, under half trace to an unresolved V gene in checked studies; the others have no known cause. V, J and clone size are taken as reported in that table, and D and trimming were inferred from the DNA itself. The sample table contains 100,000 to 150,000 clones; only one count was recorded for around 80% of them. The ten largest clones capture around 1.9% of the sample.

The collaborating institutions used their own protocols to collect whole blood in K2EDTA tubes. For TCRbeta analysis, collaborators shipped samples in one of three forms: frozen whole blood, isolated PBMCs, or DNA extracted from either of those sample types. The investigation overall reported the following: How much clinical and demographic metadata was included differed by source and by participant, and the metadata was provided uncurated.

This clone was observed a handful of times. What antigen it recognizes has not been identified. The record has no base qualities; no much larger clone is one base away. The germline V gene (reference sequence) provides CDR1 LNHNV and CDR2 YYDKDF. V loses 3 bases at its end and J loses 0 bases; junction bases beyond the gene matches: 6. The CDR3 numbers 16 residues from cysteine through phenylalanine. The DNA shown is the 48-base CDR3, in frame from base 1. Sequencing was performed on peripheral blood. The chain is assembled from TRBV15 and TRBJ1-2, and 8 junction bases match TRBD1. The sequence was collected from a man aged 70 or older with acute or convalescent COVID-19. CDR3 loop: CATSSYLDRANYGYTF. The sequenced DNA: TGTGCCACCAGCAGCTACCTGGACAGGGCTAACTATGGCTACACCTTC.